The 29 T cell receptor beta chains listed next were all sequenced from one sample in a study of T cell repertoires in cytomegalovirus infection. MiXCR, applied by TCRdb to the reads, yields one record per CDR3 protein. The sample has 600,000 to 700,000 distinct CDR3 sequences, roughly 33% seen once; the top ten hold about 18%. Their recognized antigens are unknown. The material sequenced was cultured PBMCs, taken from culture after CMV antigen stimulation. Every receptor here comes from a human donor in good health (CMV status not recorded). Some clones in this sample may be carry-over from other donors' samples.

The chain joins TRBV5-1 to TRBJ2-5, with 8 positions matching TRBD2. CDR1 and CDR2 from the germline V gene are SGHRS and YFSETQ. This CDR3 has 18 residues. V shed 6 bases, J shed 1 base, and the junction held 17 bases outside the gene matches. CDR3 nucleotide sequence: TGCGCCAGCACCGAAAGCGAAGGGACTAGGAGACCCCAAGAGACCCAGTACTTC. Protein product: CASTESEGTRRPQETQYF. Drawing the rest from reference TRBV5-1 and TRBJ2-5, the complete variable domain is KAGVTQTPRYLIKTRGQQVTLSCSPISGHRSVSWYQQTPGQGLQFLFEYFSETQRNKGNFPGRFSGRQFSNSRSEMNVSTLELGDSALYLCASTESEGTRRPQETQYFGPGTRLLVL.

As to this clonotype: Germline is not matched at one junction end, which may reflect a read error. The CDR3 region has the DNA TGTGCCGGCAGCTCCAAAGACAGGGTACCCTACGAGCAGTACTTC. Translated: CAGSSKDRVPYEQYF. This chain joins TRBV7-2 and TRBJ2-7, with 7 bases fitting TRBD1. The length of the CDR3 is 15 residues. Germline V gives CDR1 SGHTA, CDR2 FQGNSA.

This clonotype was found a few times. The V and J genes are TRBV7-6 and TRBJ2-1; D possibly uses TRBD1 or TRBD2 (6 bases each). V lost 0 bases, J lost 5 bases, and 17 bases lay in between. The germline CDR1 and CDR2 sequences are SGHVS and FNYEAQ. The CDR3 loop spans 17 amino acids. The CDR3 protein is CASSLAGGGTPNNEQFF. CDR3 coding DNA: TGTGCCAGCAGCTTAGCGGGGGGCGGCACCCCAAACAATGAGCAGTTCTTC.

The gene calls are TRBV20-1 and TRBJ2-3; 9 bases match TRBD1. The germline V gene encodes CDR1 DFQATT and CDR2 SNEGSKA (reference sequence). This CDR3 spans 14 amino acids. V shed 6 bases and J 2 bases; nucleotides not matched to a gene: 6. CDR3 sequence: CSAAGTGSTDTQYF. The CDR3 DNA reads as TGCAGTGCCGCCGGGACAGGGTCCACAGATACGCAGTATTTT.

This clonotype was detected many times. The chain links TRBV7-2 to TRBJ2-3; D gene uncertain. The CDR3 consists of 13 residues. The V end lost 5 bases, the J end lost 2 bases, and 8 bases lay between the germline ends. The germline gives CDR1 SGHTA, CDR2 FQGNSA. CDR3: CASSPDLTDTQYF. The CDR3 DNA is TGTGCCAGCAGCCCCGACCTCACAGATACGCAGTATTTT.

The chain combines TRBV7-2 with TRBJ2-1; TRBD1 agrees at 7 bases. V dropped 2 bases and J dropped 9; count of bases not matched to a gene: 10. From germline, CDR1 is SGHTA and CDR2 FQGNSA. This CDR3 comprises 15 residues. The CDR3 protein is CASSLTSRKGAEQFF. CDR3 coding DNA: TGTGCCAGCAGCTTAACTTCTCGGAAGGGGGCTGAGCAGTTCTTC.

V and J are TRBV6-1 and TRBJ2-2; unclear D gene. V shed 10 bases and J shed 6 bases, with 12 bases lying between them. The CDR3 length is 12 residues. Germline assignment: CDR1 MNHNS and CDR2 SASEGT. Written as DNA, the CDR3 is TGTGCCACCAAGCAGACCGCCGGGGAGCTGTTTTTT. Its protein product is CATKQTAGELFF.

This chain links TRBV7-2 with TRBJ2-7; 8 bases line up with TRBD2. This CDR3 has 14 amino acids. Germline V lookup: CDR1 SGHTA, CDR2 FQGNSA. With V trimmed by 7 bases and J by 3 bases, 8 bases remained unmatched. The CDR3 DNA sequence: TGTGCCAGCACCGAATCCGGGGGGGACTACGAGCAGTACTTC. Protein: CASTESGGDYEQYF.

The sample holds a few counts of this clonotype. The chain couples TRBV7-6 to TRBJ2-5; D possibly corresponds to TRBD1 (5 bases). V gave up 5 bases and J gave up 5 bases, with 21 bases separating them. Germline V gives CDR1 SGHVS, CDR2 FNYEAQ. The CDR3 runs to 16 residues. For the CDR3, the DNA is TGTGCCAGCAGCCGAAACGTGCGGACAATGATGGAGACCCAGTACTTC. Residues: CASSRNVRTMMETQYF.

This clonotype was counted a single time. The chain has TRBV12-3 or TRBV12-4 and TRBJ2-1; D not certain. V lost 8 bases and J lost 5, with 7 bases in between. The CDR3 covers 11 residues. The chain's CDR3 is CASEYNNEQFF. The CDR3, as DNA: TGTGCCAGCGAATATAACAATGAGCAGTTCTTC.

The rearrangement links TRBV4-3 to TRBJ2-4; 7 bases agree with TRBD1. Trimming removed 2 bases from V and 2 bases from J; junction bases left unmatched: 6. Germline V gene sequence: CDR1 LGHNA, CDR2 YSLEER. CDR3 size: 16 residues. The CDR3 is CASSQNHRGTKNIQYF. The CDR3 coding sequence is TGCGCCAGCAGCCAAAACCACAGGGGAACCAAAAACATTCAGTACTTC.

The rearrangement joins TRBV7-9 to TRBJ2-1; TRBD2 might be the D (7 bases). CDR3 length equals 20 residues. V was pared by 7 bases and J by 5 bases, with 33 bases between. The V gene's germline CDR1 is SEHNR and CDR2 FQNEAQ (reference sequence). CDR3 region: CASNGRGAIGVTGRDNEQFF. The CDR3 coding sequence is TGTGCCAGCAACGGACGGGGGGCAATAGGAGTCACCGGCCGGGACAATGAGCAGTTCTTC.

This chain links TRBV6-2 or TRBV6-3 with TRBJ1-5, with D unresolved. CDR1 is MNHEY and CDR2 is SVGEGT in the germline V gene. This CDR3 spans 16 amino acids. Trimming pared 1 base from V and 2 bases from J, leaving 12 bases between. This CDR3 reads CASSYLTRSGNQPQHF. Written as DNA, the CDR3 is TGTGCCAGCAGTTACTTAACCCGTTCGGGCAATCAGCCCCAGCATTTT.

V gene TRBV30 combines with J gene TRBJ2-3, with a possible D match to TRBD2 (6 bases). The CDR3 length is 13 residues. Per germline, CDR1 GTSNPN and CDR2 SVGIG (reference sequence). V gave up 7 bases and J gave up 2 bases, with 13 bases separating them. In DNA form, the CDR3 reads TGTGCCTCCCGTGGCGGGGTCACAGATACGCAGTATTTT. It yields the protein CASRGGVTDTQYF.

V usage is TRBV6-6 and J usage is TRBJ1-4, with 9 bases that match TRBD1. The V and J ends lost 8 bases and 8 bases, in that order; junction bases with no gene match: 6. The length of the CDR3 is 13 residues. Germline V gene lookup returns CDR1 MNHNY and CDR2 SVGAGI (reference sequence). As DNA, the CDR3 is TGTGCCAGCCAGGACAGGGGTCCGGAAAAACTGTTTTTT. It translates to CASQDRGPEKLFF.

In DNA form, the CDR3 reads TGTGCCAGCAGCCGGACAGGGGGGTGGAGTGGAAACACCATATATTTT. It yields the protein CASSRTGGWSGNTIYF. The chain joins TRBV7-8 to TRBJ1-3, with TRBD1 identical over 10 bases. The germline CDR1 and CDR2 sequences are SGHVS and FQNEAQ. V dropped 5 bases and J dropped 3; count of bases not matched to a gene: 7. This CDR3 is built from 16 residues.

The chain uses TRBV6-1 and TRBJ1-2; D not resolved. Per germline, CDR1 MNHNS and CDR2 SASEGT. The CDR3 has 13 amino acids. V lost 5 bases and J 5 bases, leaving 12 bases between the germline ends. CDR3 residues: CASSYEGGYGYTF. As DNA, the CDR3 is TGTGCCAGCAGTTATGAGGGTGGTTATGGCTACACCTTC.

This clonotype was recorded many times. The J gene is TRBJ1-5, the V gene TRBV19; maybe TRBD1 (6 bases). CDR1 is LNHDA and CDR2 is SQIVND in the germline V gene (reference sequence). V lost 6 bases to trimming and J lost 4 bases, with 13 bases between them. The CDR3 has 14 amino acids. In DNA form, the CDR3 reads TGTGCCAGTAGGGGACAACGCCTAAATCAGCCCCAGCATTTT. The encoded protein is CASRGQRLNQPQHF.

This clonotype showed up just a few times. The V gene is TRBV11-3, the J gene TRBJ2-5; D gene unclear. CDR3 length: 14 amino acids. Between the trimmed V and J ends, which lost 1 base and 2 bases, there was a span of 8 bases. Per germline, CDR1 SGHNT and CDR2 YENEEA. The CDR3 nucleotides read TGTGCCAGCAGCTTAGGGGCGGAACAAGAGACCCAGTACTTC. This sequence encodes CASSLGAEQETQYF.

This clonotype was seen just once. A read error may produce the germline difference seen at one junction end. This sequence joins TRBV7-2 and TRBJ1-2, with a tentative D call TRBD1 (6 bases). CDR1 is SGHTA, CDR2 FQGNSA, per germline. The CDR3 is 14 residues long. The CDR3 coding sequence is TGTGCCAGCAGCTCCCAACAGGGTCCCTATGGCTGCACCTTC. Its translation is CASSSQQGPYGCTF.

Concerning this clonotype itself: Compared with germline, one end of the junction differs, possibly owing to a read error. The J gene is TRBJ1-5, the V gene TRBV19; D uncertain. Germline assignment: CDR1 LNHDA and CDR2 SQIVND (reference sequence). The CDR3 runs 13 residues. The CDR3, as DNA: TGTGCTAGTAGTATAGATTGGGCCCAGCCCCAGCATTTT. It codes for CASSIDWAQPQHF.

The chain couples TRBV6-1 to TRBJ2-2; 8 bases align to TRBD1. This CDR3 spans 14 amino acids. Germline V gene lookup returns CDR1 MNHNS and CDR2 SASEGT. Losses at the gene ends were 7 bases for V and 6 bases for J; bases not matched to a gene: 7. The DNA of the CDR3 is TGTGCCAGCACCCGGACAGGGCGAGCCGGGGAGCTGTTTTTT. It codes for CASTRTGRAGELFF.

V usage is TRBV6-2 or TRBV6-3 and J usage is TRBJ2-5, with 8 bases matching TRBD1. With V trimmed by 10 bases and J by 5 bases, 15 bases remained unmatched. Per germline, CDR1 MNHEY and CDR2 SVGEGT. The CDR3 is made up of 15 amino acids. CDR3 loop: CATQDPGGATETQYF. CDR3 bases: TGTGCCACCCAAGATCCAGGGGGCGCAACGGAGACCCAGTACTTC.

The CDR3 sequence is CASSPRTGENTEAFF. CDR3 DNA sequence: TGTGCCAGCAGTCCCCGGACAGGGGAGAACACTGAAGCTTTCTTT. The chain joins TRBV6-1 to TRBJ1-1, with 9 bases aligning to TRBD1. Germline trimming cut 5 bases from V and 1 base from J; bases unmatched to any gene: 5. The germline CDR1 and CDR2 sequences are MNHNS and SASEGT. This CDR3 contains 15 residues.

This chain connects TRBV6-1 to TRBJ2-1; 10 bases fit TRBD2. Trimming cost V 5 bases and J 8 bases; bases outside gene matches: 15. Germline CDR1 MNHNS, CDR2 SASEGT. The CDR3 length is 17 residues. Written as DNA, the CDR3 is TGTGCCAGCAGTTACGGATTGATTACTAGCGGGATCTATGAGCAGTTCTTC. Translating gives CASSYGLITSGIYEQFF.

This clonotype was recorded at least ten times. The chain links TRBV6-2 or TRBV6-3 to TRBJ2-3, with a weak D call TRBD2 (6 bases). The germline CDR1 and CDR2 sequences are MNHEY and SVGEGT. Trimming took 10 bases from V and 2 from J, leaving 19 bases between them. The CDR3 loop spans 15 amino acids. CDR3 loop: CATSTTGLSTDTQYF. Here the CDR3 DNA reads TGTGCCACCTCGACCACGGGACTGTCCACAGATACGCAGTATTTT.

This clonotype was seen many times. The chain uses TRBV7-6 and TRBJ2-3; 7 bases fit TRBD2. The germline gives CDR1 SGHVS, CDR2 FNYEAQ. The CDR3 spans 19 residues. V lost 1 base, J lost 2 bases, and 15 bases stayed unmatched. The CDR3: CASSLEGRASLTATDTQYF. CDR3 nucleotides: TGTGCCAGCAGCTTAGAGGGGAGGGCTAGCCTGACCGCCACAGATACGCAGTATTTT.

The rearrangement joins TRBV20-1 to TRBJ1-4, with unresolved D. V shed 5 bases and J shed 6 bases, with 22 bases lying between them. This CDR3 is 16 amino acids long. Germline V lookup: CDR1 DFQATT, CDR2 SNEGSKA (reference sequence). CDR3 nucleotide sequence: TGCAGTGCTCCACCAACGGGAACTCTAAGAGATGAAAAACTGTTTTTT. It yields the protein CSAPPTGTLRDEKLFF.

The chain is built from TRBV4-3 and TRBJ2-1; 12 nucleotides agree with TRBD2. V shed 4 bases and J 6 bases; nucleotides not matched to a gene: 7. Germline CDR1 LGHNA, CDR2 YSLEER. This CDR3 has 16 residues. CDR3 bases: TGCGCCAGCAGCCCCCGACTAGCGGGAGAGGGCAATGAGCAGTTCTTC. It translates to CASSPRLAGEGNEQFF.